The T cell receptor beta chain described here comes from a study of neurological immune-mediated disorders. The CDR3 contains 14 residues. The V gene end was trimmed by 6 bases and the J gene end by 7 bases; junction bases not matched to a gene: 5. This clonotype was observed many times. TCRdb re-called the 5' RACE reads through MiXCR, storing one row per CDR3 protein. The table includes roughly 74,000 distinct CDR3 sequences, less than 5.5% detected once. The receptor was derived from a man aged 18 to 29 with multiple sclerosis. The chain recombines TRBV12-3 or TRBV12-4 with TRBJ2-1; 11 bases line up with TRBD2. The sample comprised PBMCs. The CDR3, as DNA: TGTGCCAGCAGCCTGACTAGCGGGGTTAATGAGCAGTTCTTC. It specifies CASSLTSGVNEQFF.